The 9 T cell receptor beta chains reported below all come from one sample, sequenced in a study of cytomegalovirus exposure and HLA in healthy donors. The PCR contained 60 Vbeta and 13 Jbeta primers. Profiled with immunoSEQ multiplex PCR; TCRdb holds only in-frame clones, not every one. Seen here are 150,000 to 200,000 clones, around nine tenths observed once, and the top ten hold around 0.93%. Sequencing was carried out using PBMCs. Receptor source: a woman aged 25 to 39 in good health and CMV-seronegative.

The chain recombines TRBV18 with TRBJ2-3; perhaps TRBD1 as D (5 bases). CDR3 size: 15 residues. Germline CDR1 KGHSH, CDR2 LQKENI. Trimming cost V 4 bases and J 1 base, with 12 bases left between them. The CDR3 nucleotides are TGTGCCAGCTCACGGTCTCAGGGTGGCACAGATACGCAGTATTTT. This gives the protein CASSRSQGGTDTQYF.

This clone showed up just once. This sequence joins TRBV29-1 and TRBJ2-7; 9 positions match TRBD1. The CDR3 is 12 amino acids. Germline V gene data show CDR1 as SQVTM and CDR2 as ANQGSEA. The V segment lost 7 bases and the J segment 6 bases; nucleotides outside the gene matches: 7. The CDR3 coding sequence is TGCAGCGCTGGGACAGGGTTGAGCGAGCAGTACTTC. Its protein is CSAGTGLSEQYF.

The CDR3 region is CASSLNAVLGTDTQYF. As DNA, the CDR3 is TGTGCCAGTAGCCTTAACGCGGTTTTGGGCACAGATACGCAGTATTTT. The chain employs TRBV19 and TRBJ2-3; D is unclear. CDR1 LNHDA and CDR2 SQIVND come from the germline V gene (reference sequence). This CDR3 spans 16 amino acids. Trimming shortened V by 6 bases and J by 1 base, and 17 bases separated the two germline ends.

The V gene is TRBV14, the J gene TRBJ1-2, with 11 bases fitting TRBD1. CDR3 size: 16 residues. In germline, CDR1 is SGHDN, CDR2 FVKESK. V shed 2 bases, J shed 3 bases, and the junction held 5 bases outside the gene matches. The CDR3 region is CASSQLAGQGDYGYTF. Written as DNA, the CDR3 is TGTGCCAGCAGCCAACTAGCGGGACAGGGGGACTATGGCTACACCTTC.

This chain connects TRBV4-1 to TRBJ2-2, with D possibly being TRBD1 (5 bases). CDR3 size: 17 residues. The V gene's germline CDR1 is MGHRA and CDR2 YSYEKL. The V end lost 0 bases, the J end lost 0 bases, and 11 bases lay between the germline ends. CDR3 DNA sequence: TGCGCCAGCAGCCAAGATGACAGAAGAGCGAACACCGGGGAGCTGTTTTTT. Residues: CASSQDDRRANTGELFF.

This chain connects TRBV2 to TRBJ2-1, with a tentative D call TRBD1 (6 bases). Germline CDR1 SNHLY, CDR2 FYNNEI. The CDR3 has 16 amino acids. V was trimmed by 4 bases and J by 4 bases, leaving 17 bases between them. CDR3 in DNA: TGTGCCAGCAGTGTTGGACAGAAACCAGAATACAATGAGCAGTTCTTC. It encodes CASSVGQKPEYNEQFF.

This clone has a single count. The gene calls are TRBV25-1 and TRBJ1-6; no firm D call. The V end lost 0 bases, the J end lost 5 bases, and 8 bases lay between the germline ends. CDR3 length: 15 residues. Germline loops: CDR1 MGHDK, CDR2 SYGVNS. The CDR3 is CASSEYEGNNSPLHF. In DNA, the CDR3 is TGTGCCAGCAGTGAATATGAGGGCAATAATTCACCCCTCCACTTT.

The chain recombines TRBV28 with TRBJ2-4, with a tentative D call TRBD2 (8 bases). Deletions cut 7 bases from V and 1 base from J, with 14 bases between. CDR1 and CDR2 from the germline V gene are MDHEN and SYDVKM. This CDR3 region has 15 residues. CDR3 in amino acids: CASKGAGGAKNIQYF. DNA for the CDR3: TGTGCCAGCAAGGGGGCGGGAGGTGCCAAAAACATTCAGTACTTC.

The chain recombines TRBV5-1 with TRBJ1-2, with D perhaps matching TRBD1 (5 bases). Germline V gene lookup returns CDR1 SGHRS and CDR2 YFSETQ. This CDR3 comprises 12 residues. The germline V and J ends were trimmed by 0 bases and 6 bases, with 6 bases remaining between them. CDR3 sequence: CASSLEGNGYTF. CDR3 DNA: TGCGCCAGCAGCTTGGAGGGGAATGGCTACACCTTC.